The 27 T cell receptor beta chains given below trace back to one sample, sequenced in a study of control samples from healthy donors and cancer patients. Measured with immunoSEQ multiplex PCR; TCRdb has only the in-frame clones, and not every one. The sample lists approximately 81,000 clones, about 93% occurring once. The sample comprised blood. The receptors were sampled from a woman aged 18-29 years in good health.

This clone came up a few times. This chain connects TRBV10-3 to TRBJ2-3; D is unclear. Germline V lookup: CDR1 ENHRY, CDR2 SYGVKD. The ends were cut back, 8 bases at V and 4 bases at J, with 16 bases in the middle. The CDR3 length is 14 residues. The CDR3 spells CAIGPPGEPDTQYF. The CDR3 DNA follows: TGTGCCATCGGGCCCCCAGGCGAACCAGATACGCAGTATTTT.

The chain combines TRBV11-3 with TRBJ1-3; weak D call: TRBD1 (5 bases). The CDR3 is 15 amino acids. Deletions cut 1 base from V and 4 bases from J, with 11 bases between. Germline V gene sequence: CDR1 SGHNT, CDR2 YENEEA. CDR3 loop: CASSLGGAPGNTIYF. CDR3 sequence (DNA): TGTGCCAGCAGCTTAGGCGGGGCTCCAGGAAACACCATATATTTT.

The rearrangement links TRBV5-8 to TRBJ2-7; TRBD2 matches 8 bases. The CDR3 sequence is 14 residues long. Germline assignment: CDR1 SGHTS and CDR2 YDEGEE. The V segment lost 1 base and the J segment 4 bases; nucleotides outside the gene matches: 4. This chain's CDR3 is CASSLPGGRYEQYF. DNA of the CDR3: TGTGCCAGCAGCTTGCCGGGGGGGAGATACGAGCAGTACTTC. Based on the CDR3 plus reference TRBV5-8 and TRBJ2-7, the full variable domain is EAGVTQSPTHLIKTRGQQATLRCSPISGHTSVYWYQQALGLGLQFLLWYDEGEERNRGNFPPRFSGRQFPNYSSELNVNALELEDSALYLCASSLPGGRYEQYFGPGTRLTVT.

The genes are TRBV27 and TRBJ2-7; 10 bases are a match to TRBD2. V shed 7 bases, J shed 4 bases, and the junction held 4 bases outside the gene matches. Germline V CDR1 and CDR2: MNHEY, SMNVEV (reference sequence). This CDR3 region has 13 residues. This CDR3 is CASTASGGYEQYF. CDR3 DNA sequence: TGTGCCAGCACGGCTAGCGGGGGTTACGAGCAGTACTTC.

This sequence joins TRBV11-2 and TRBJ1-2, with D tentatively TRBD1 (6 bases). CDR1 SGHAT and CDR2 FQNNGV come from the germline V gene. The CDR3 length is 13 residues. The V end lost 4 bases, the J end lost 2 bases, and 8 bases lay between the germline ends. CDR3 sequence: CASSSDRNYGYTF. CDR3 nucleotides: TGTGCCAGCAGCTCAGACAGGAACTATGGCTACACCTTC.

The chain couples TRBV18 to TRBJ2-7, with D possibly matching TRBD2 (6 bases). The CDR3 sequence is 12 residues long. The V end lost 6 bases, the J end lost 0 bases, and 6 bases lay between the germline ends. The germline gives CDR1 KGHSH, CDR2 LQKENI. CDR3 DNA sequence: TGTGCCAGCTCGGGGGGCTCCTACGAGCAGTACTTC. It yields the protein CASSGGSYEQYF.

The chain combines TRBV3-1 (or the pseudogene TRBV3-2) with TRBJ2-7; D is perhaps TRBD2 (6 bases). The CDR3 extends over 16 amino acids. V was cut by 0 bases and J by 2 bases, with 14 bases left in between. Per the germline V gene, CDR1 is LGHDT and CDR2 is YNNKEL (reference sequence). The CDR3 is CASSQENLAPTYEQYF. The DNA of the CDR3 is TGTGCCAGCAGCCAAGAAAACCTAGCGCCCACCTACGAGCAGTACTTC.

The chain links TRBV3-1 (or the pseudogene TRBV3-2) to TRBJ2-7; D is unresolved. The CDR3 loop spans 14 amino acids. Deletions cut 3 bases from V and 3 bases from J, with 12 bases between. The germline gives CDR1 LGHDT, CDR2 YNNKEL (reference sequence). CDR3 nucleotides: TGTGCCAGCAGCCATGGTGGGTCCAACTACGAGCAGTACTTC. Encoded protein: CASSHGGSNYEQYF.

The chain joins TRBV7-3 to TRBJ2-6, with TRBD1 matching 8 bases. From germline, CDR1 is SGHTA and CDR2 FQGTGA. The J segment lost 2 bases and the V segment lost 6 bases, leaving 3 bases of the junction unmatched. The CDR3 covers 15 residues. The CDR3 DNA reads TGTGCCAGCAGTTGGACAGGGACTGGGGCCAACGTCCTGACTTTC. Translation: CASSWTGTGANVLTF.

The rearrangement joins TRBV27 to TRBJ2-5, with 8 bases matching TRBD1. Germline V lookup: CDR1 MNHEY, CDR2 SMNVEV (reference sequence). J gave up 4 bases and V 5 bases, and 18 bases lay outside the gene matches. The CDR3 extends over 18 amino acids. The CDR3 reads CASSLRAGQGPFRETQYF. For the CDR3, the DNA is TGTGCCAGCAGTCTCAGGGCTGGACAGGGCCCCTTTCGAGAGACCCAGTACTTC.

The CDR3: CATSDRRTGHGYTF. In DNA, the CDR3 is TGTGCCACCAGTGACCGACGGACAGGGCATGGCTACACCTTC. The V and J genes are TRBV24-1 and TRBJ1-2, with 8 nucleotides matching TRBD1. In germline, CDR1 is KGHDR, CDR2 SFDVKD. V trimming: 4 bases; J trimming: 6 bases; junction bases outside the gene matches: 6. The CDR3 is 14 amino acids.

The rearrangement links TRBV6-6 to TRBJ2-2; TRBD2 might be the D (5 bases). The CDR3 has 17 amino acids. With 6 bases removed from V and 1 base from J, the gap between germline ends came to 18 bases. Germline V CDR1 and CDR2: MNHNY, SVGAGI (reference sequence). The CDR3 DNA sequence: TGTGCCAGCAGCCGACTGGACTTCCGCTGGAACACCGGGGAGCTGTTTTTT. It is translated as CASSRLDFRWNTGELFF.

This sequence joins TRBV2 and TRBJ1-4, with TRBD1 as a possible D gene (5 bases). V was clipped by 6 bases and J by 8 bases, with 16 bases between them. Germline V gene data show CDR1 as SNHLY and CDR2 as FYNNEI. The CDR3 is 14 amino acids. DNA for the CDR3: TGTGCCAGCAGAACCTTCAGGGCTGGGGAAAAACTGTTTTTT. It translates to CASRTFRAGEKLFF.

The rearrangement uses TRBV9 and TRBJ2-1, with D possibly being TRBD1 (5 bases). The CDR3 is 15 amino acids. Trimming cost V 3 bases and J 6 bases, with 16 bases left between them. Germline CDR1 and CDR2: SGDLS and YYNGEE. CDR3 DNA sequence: TGTGCCAGCAGCGCATCAGGGTCGGGCAGCAATGAGCAGTTCTTC. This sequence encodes CASSASGSGSNEQFF.

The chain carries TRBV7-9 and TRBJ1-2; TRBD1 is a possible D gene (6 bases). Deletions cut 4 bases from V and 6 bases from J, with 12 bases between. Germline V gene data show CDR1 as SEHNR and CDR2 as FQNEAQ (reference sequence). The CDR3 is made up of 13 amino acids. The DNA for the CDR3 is TGTGCCAGCAGCTCCACCGGGGGCAATGGCTACACCTTC. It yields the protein CASSSTGGNGYTF.

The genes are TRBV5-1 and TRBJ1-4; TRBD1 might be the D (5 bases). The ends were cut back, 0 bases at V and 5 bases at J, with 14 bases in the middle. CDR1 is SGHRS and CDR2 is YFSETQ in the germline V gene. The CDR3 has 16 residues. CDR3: CASSLAQGAANEKLFF. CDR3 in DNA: TGCGCCAGCAGCTTGGCCCAGGGAGCAGCGAATGAAAAACTGTTTTTT.

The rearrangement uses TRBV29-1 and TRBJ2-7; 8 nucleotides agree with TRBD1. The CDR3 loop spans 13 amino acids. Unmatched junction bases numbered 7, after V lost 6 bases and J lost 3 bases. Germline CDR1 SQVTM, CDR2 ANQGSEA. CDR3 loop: CSVALGQGYEQYF. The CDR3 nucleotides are TGCAGCGTAGCCCTCGGACAGGGCTACGAGCAGTACTTC.

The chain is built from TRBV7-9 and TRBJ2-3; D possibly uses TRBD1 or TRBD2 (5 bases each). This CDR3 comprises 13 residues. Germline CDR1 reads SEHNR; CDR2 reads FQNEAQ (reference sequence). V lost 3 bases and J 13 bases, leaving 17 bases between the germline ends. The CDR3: CASSFPGDGLEYF. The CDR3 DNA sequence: TGTGCCAGCAGCTTCCCTGGGGACGGCTTAGAGTATTTT. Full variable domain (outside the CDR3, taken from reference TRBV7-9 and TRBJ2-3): DTGVSQNPRHKITKRGQNVTFRCDPISEHNRLYWYRQTLGQGPEFLTYFQNEAQLEKSRLLSDRFSAERPKGSFSTLEIQRTEQGDSAMYLCASSFPGDGLEYFGPGTRLTVL.

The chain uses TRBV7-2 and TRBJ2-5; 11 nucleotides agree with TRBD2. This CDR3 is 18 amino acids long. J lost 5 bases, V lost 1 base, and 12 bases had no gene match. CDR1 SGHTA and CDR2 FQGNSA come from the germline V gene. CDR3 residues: CASSLVFLAGGWGETQYF. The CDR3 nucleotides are TGTGCCAGCAGCTTAGTTTTTCTAGCGGGGGGATGGGGGGAGACCCAGTACTTC.

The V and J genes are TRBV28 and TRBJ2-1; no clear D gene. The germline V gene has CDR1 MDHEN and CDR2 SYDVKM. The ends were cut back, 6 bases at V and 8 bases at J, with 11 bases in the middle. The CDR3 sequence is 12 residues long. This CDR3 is CASRQTTYEQFF. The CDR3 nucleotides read TGTGCCAGCAGACAAACCACATATGAGCAGTTCTTC.

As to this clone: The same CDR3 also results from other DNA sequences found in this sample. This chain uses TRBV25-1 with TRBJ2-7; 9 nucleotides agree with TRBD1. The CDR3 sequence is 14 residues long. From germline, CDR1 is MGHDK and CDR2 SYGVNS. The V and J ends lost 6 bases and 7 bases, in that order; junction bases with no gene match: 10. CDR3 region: CASREPGQGREQYF. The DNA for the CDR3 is TGTGCCAGCAGAGAACCGGGACAGGGTCGAGAGCAGTACTTC.

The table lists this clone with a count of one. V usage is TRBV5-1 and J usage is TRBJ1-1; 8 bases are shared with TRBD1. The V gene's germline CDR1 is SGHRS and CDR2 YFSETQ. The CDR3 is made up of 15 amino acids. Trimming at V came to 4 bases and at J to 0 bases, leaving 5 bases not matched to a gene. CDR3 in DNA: TGCGCCAGCAGCGGACGGACAGGGATGAACACTGAAGCTTTCTTT. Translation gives CASSGRTGMNTEAFF.

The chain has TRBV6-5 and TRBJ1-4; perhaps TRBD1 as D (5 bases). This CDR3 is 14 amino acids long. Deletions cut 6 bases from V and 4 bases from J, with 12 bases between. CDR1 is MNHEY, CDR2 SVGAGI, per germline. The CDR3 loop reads CASRTGHNNEKLFF. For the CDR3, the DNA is TGTGCCAGCAGGACTGGACATAATAATGAAAAACTGTTTTTT.

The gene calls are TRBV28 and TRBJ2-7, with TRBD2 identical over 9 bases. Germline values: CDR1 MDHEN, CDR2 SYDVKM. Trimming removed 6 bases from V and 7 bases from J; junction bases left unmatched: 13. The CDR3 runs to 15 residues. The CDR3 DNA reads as TGTGCCAGCAGCTTAGTAGGGCTAGCGGGAAGGGAGCAGTACTTC. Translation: CASSLVGLAGREQYF.

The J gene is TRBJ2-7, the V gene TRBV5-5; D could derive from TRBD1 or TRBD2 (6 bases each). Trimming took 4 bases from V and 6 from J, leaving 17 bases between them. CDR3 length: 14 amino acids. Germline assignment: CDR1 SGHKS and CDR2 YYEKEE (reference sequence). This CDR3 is CASSLGTWGAEQYF. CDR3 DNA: TGTGCCAGCAGCCTAGGTACCTGGGGGGCCGAGCAGTACTTC.

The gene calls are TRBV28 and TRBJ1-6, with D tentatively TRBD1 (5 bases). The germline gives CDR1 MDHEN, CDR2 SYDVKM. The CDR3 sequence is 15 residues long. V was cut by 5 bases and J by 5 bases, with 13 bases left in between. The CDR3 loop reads CASSPGSVDNSPLHF. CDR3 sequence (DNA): TGTGCCAGCAGTCCAGGGAGCGTAGATAATTCACCCCTCCACTTT.

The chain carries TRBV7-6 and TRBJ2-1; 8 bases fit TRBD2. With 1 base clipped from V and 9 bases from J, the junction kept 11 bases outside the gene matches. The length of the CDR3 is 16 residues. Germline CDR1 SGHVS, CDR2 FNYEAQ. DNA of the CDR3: TGTGCCAGCAGCTTAGTACTAGCGGATAGAGGAATTGAGCAGTTCTTC. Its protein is CASSLVLADRGIEQFF.